This T cell receptor (beta chain) was recovered during a study of a mutant IDH1 vaccine in newly diagnosed glioma. The germline gives CDR1 LGHNA, CDR2 YSLEER. CDR3 length: 14 residues. V dropped 5 bases and J dropped 1; count of bases not matched to a gene: 1. The repertoire was sequenced with immunoSEQ multiplex PCR; TCRdb's copy has only in-frame clones and lacks some. The sample holds tens of thousands of clones, roughly nine tenths seen once. Time point in this sample: week 11, during vaccination. Each dose delivered 300 ug of mutant IDH1 20-mer peptide subcutaneously with imiquimod. In the case of this clone: Its antigen is unidentified.

V and J are TRBV4-3 and TRBJ1-1; 10 nucleotides match TRBD1. The TCR originated in a woman in her 40s with glioma. Sample: PBMCs, taken from a glioma patient whose treatment included an IDH1 peptide vaccine. The CDR3 here is CASSWDRGNTEAFF. The CDR3 DNA sequence: TGCGCCAGCAGCTGGGACAGGGGGAACACTGAAGCTTTCTTT.